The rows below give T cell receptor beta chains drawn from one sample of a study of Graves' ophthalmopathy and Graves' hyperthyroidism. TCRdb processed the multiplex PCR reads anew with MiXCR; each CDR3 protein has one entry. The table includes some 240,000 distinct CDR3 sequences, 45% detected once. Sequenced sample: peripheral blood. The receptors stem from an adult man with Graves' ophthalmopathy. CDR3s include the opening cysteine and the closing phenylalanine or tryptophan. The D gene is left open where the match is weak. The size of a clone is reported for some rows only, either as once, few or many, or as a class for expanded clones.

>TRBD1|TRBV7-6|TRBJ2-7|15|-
CASSWRQGSSYEQYF
TGTGCCAGCAGCTGGAGACAGGGGAGCTCCTACGAGCAGTACTTC
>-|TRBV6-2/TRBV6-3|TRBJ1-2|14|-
CASGRGGRNYGYTF
TGTGCCAGCGGACGGGGGGGCAGAAACTATGGCTACACCTTC
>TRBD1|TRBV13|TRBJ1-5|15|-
CASSSGTVSNQPQHF
TGTGCCAGCAGCTCAGGGACAGTTAGCAATCAGCCCCAGCATTTT
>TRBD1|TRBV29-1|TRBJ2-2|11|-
CTGTGLGELFF
TGCACCGGGACAGGACTGGGGGAGCTGTTTTTT
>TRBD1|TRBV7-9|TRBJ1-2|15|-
CASSSPRGQGGGYTF
TGTGCCAGCAGCTCGCCCCGGGGACAGGGTGGTGGCTACACCTTC
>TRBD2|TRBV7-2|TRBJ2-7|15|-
CASSFLAGASDEQYF
TGTGCCAGCAGCTTCCTAGCGGGGGCCAGTGACGAGCAGTACTTC
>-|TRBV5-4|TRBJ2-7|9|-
CAGMGEQYF
TGTGCCGGCATGGGCGAGCAGTACTTC
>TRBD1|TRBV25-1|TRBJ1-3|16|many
CASSDPRGQGGNTIYF
TGTGCCAGCAGTGACCCCAGGGGACAGGGGGGAAACACCATATATTTT
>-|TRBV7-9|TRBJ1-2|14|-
CASSLAGDNYGYTF
TGTGCCAGCAGCTTAGCGGGGGATAACTATGGCTACACCTTC
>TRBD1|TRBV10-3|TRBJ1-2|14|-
CAISNIGTGDGYTF
TGTGCCATCAGTAACATTGGGACAGGGGATGGCTACACCTTC
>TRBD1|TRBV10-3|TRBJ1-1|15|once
CASTEADRVNTEAFF
TGTGCCAGCACCGAAGCCGACAGGGTCAACACTGAAGCTTTCTTT
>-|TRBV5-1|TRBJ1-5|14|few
CASSLRGDGQPQHF
TGCGCCAGCAGCTTGCGGGGGGACGGACAGCCCCAGCATTTT
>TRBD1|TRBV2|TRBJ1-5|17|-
CASSPRPTGDSLLPQHF
TGTGCCAGCTCACCAAGACCGACAGGGGACTCCCTTTTGCCCCAGCATTTT
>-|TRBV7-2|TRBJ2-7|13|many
CASSLAKSVGQYF
TGTGCCAGCAGCTTAGCGAAATCGGTCGGGCAGTACTTC
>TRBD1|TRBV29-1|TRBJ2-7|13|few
CSVGRDSAYEQYF
TGCAGCGTTGGCCGGGACAGTGCCTACGAGCAGTACTTC